This T cell receptor beta chain was documented in a study of blood T cell repertoires in COVID-19. Study as a whole: T cells, B-cell-depleted T cells, or PBMCs provided the cDNA or gDNA that served as material.

TCRdb keeps only in-frame clones here, not all; method: immunoSEQ multiplex PCR. The table includes a few hundred thousand clones, approximately 86% detected once. Germline values: CDR1 SEHNR, CDR2 FQNEAQ (reference sequence). CDR3 length equals 19 residues. With 4 bases clipped from V and 5 bases from J, the junction kept 16 bases outside the gene matches. Sequencing was carried out using peripheral blood. This receptor was obtained from a woman under 30 with acute or convalescent COVID-19. The genes are TRBV7-9 and TRBJ1-4, with 10 nucleotides matching TRBD1. The chain's CDR3 is CASSSPLFDRGLMNEKLFF. CDR3 sequence (DNA): TGTGCCAGCAGCTCCCCCCTCTTCGACAGGGGGCTTATGAATGAAAAACTGTTTTTT. The full variable domain, in which reference TRBV7-9 and TRBJ1-4 provide the parts outside the CDR3, is DTGVSQNPRHKITKRGQNVTFRCDPISEHNRLYWYRQTLGQGPEFLTYFQNEAQLEKSRLLSDRFSAERPKGSFSTLEIQRTEQGDSAMYLCASSSPLFDRGLMNEKLFFGSGTQLSVL.